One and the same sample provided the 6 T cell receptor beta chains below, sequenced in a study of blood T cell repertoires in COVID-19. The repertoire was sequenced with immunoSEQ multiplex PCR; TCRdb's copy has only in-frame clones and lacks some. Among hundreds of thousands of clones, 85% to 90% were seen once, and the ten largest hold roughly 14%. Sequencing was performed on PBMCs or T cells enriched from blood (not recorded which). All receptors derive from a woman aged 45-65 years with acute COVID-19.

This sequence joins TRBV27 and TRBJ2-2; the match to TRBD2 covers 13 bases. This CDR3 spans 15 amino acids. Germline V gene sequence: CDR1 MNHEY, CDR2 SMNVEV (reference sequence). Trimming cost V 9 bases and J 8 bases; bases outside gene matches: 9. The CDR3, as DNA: TGTGCCAGTCAGACCCGGACTAGCGGGAGAGGGGAGCTGTTTTTT. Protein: CASQTRTSGRGELFF.

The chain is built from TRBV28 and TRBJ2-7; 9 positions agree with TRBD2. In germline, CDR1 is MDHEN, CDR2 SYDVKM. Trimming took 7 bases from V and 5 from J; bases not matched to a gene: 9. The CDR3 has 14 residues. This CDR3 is CASKDSGSLNEQYF. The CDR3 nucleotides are TGTGCCAGCAAAGATAGCGGGAGTCTCAACGAGCAGTACTTC. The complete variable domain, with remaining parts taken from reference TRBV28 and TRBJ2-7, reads DVKVTQSSRYLVKRTGEKVFLECVQDMDHENMFWYRQDPGLGLRLIYFSYDVKMKEKGDIPEGYSVSREKKERFSLILESASTNQTSMYLCASKDSGSLNEQYFGPGTRLTVT.

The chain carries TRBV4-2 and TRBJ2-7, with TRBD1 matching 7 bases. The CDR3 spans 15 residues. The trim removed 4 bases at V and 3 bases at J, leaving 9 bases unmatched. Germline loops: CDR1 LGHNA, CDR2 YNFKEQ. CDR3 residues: CASSLGSTGSYEQYF. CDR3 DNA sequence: TGTGCCAGCAGCCTGGGGTCGACAGGGAGCTACGAGCAGTACTTC.

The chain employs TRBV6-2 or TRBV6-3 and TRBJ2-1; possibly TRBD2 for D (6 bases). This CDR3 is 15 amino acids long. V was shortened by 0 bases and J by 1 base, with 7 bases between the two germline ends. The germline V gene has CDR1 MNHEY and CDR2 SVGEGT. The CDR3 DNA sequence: TGTGCCAGCAGTTACTCTGGGGGGTCCTACAATGAGCAGTTCTTC. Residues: CASSYSGGSYNEQFF.

CDR3 loop: CASSFLWRGGRQETQYF. The CDR3, as DNA: TGTGCCAGCAGCTTCCTTTGGAGAGGGGGACGACAAGAGACCCAGTACTTC. The chain recombines TRBV7-6 with TRBJ2-5; D may be TRBD1 (6 bases). V lost 3 bases and J lost 2, with 19 bases in between. The length of the CDR3 is 17 residues. Looked up from germline, CDR1 is SGHVS and CDR2 is FNYEAQ. The full variable domain, with the rest looked up from reference TRBV7-6 and TRBJ2-5, is GAGVSQSPRYKVTKRGQDVALRCDPISGHVSLYWYRQALGQGPEFLTYFNYEAQQDKSGLPNDRFSAERPEGSISTLTIQRTEQRDSAMYRCASSFLWRGGRQETQYFGPGTRLLVL.

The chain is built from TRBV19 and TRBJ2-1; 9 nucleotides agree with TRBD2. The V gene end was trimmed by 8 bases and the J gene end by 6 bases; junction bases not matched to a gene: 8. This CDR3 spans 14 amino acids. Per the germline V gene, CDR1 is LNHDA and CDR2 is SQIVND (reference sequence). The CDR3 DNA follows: TGTGCCAGTCGCGATAGCGGGAGAATCAATGAGCAGTTCTTC. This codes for CASRDSGRINEQFF. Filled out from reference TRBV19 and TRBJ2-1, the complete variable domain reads DGGITQSPKYLFRKEGQNVTLSCEQNLNHDAMYWYRQDPGQGLRLIYYSQIVNDFQKGDIAEGYSVSREKKESFPLTVTSAQKNPTAFYLCASRDSGRINEQFFGPGTRLTVL.